These T cell receptor beta chains were read from a single sample in a study of blood T cell repertoires in COVID-19. The method was immunoSEQ multiplex PCR; TCRdb's version includes in-frame clones alone and lacks a portion of them. The profile covers about 420,000 clones, with approximately 90% appearing a single time and 0.8% to 1% taken by the ten largest. What was sequenced was peripheral blood. These receptors originate from a man between 18 and 35 years old with COVID-19, enrolled during active disease. CDR3s include the opening cysteine and the closing phenylalanine or tryptophan. The D gene is left open where the match is weak.

TRBV7-6	.	TRBJ1-2	CASSLSSTLVGYGYTF	TGTGCCAGCAGCTTATCGTCGACCCTAGTGGGCTATGGCTACACCTTC
TRBV7-8	TRBD2	TRBJ2-1	CASSLSETSRHNEQFF	TGTGCCAGCAGCTTATCCGAGACTAGCAGACACAATGAGCAGTTCTTC
TRBV24-1	.	TRBJ2-3	CATSDPAGASTDTQYF	TGTGCCACCAGTGATCCTGCAGGGGCGAGCACAGATACGCAGTATTTT
TRBV19	TRBD1	TRBJ1-5	CASSMGTGGNQPQHF	TGTGCCAGTAGTATGGGGACAGGTGGGAATCAGCCCCAGCATTTT
TRBV11-3	.	TRBJ1-5	CASSPKIRQDFSNQPQHF	TGTGCCAGCAGTCCCAAAATCAGACAGGATTTCAGCAATCAGCCCCAGCATTTT
TRBV5-4	TRBD2	TRBJ2-2	CASSLGLADTGELFF	TGTGCCAGCAGCTTAGGACTAGCGGACACCGGGGAGCTGTTTTTT
TRBV30	.	TRBJ1-5	CAWTLRGGLSQPQHF	TGTGCCTGGACCCTACGGGGGGGTTTGAGTCAGCCCCAGCATTTT
TRBV7-9	TRBD2	TRBJ2-7	CASSPAGSYEQYF	TGTGCCAGCAGCCCAGCGGGGTCCTACGAGCAGTACTTC
TRBV3-1/TRBV3-2	TRBD1	TRBJ2-5	CASSHTGALGQETQYF	TGTGCCAGCAGCCATACAGGGGCGCTGGGCCAAGAGACCCAGTACTTC
TRBV20-1	TRBD2	TRBJ2-7	CSASSGRGEQYF	TGCAGTGCTAGTTCAGGGAGGGGAGAGCAGTACTTC
TRBV6-5	.	TRBJ1-5	CASSFAGNQPQHF	TGTGCCAGCAGTTTCGCAGGGAATCAGCCCCAGCATTTT
TRBV6-5	TRBD1	TRBJ2-3	CASGDRGTDTQYF	TGTGCCAGCGGGGACAGAGGCACAGATACGCAGTATTTT
TRBV14	.	TRBJ1-2	CASSQVGQGGSNYGYTF	TGTGCCAGCAGCCAAGTAGGCCAGGGCGGATCTAACTATGGCTACACCTTC
TRBV30	TRBD1	TRBJ1-1	CAWNRGQGDTEAFF	TGTGCCTGGAACCGGGGACAGGGGGACACTGAAGCTTTCTTT
TRBV19	TRBD2	TRBJ2-3	CASSVRTGTSADTQYF	TGTGCCAGTAGTGTCAGGACAGGGACTAGCGCAGATACGCAGTATTTT
TRBV6-5	TRBD2	TRBJ2-1	CASSLGLAGVNNEQFF	TGTGCCAGCAGTTTGGGACTAGCGGGAGTAAACAATGAGCAGTTCTTC
TRBV29-1	TRBD2	TRBJ2-3	CSVPGLAGGSTDTQYF	TGCAGCGTTCCGGGACTAGCGGGAGGGAGCACAGATACGCAGTATTTT
TRBV7-2	.	TRBJ1-2	CASRGQYYGYTF	TGTGCCAGCCGTGGACAGTACTATGGCTACACCTTC
TRBV23-1	TRBD1	TRBJ2-7	CASSQSAGTGCEYEQYF	TGCGCCAGCAGTCAATCGGCCGGGACAGGGTGTGAGTACGAGCAGTACTTC
TRBV6-5	TRBD1	TRBJ1-2	CATARLQGTGYTF	TGTGCCACTGCTCGCCTACAGGGGACCGGCTACACCTTC
TRBV5-5	.	TRBJ2-1	CASSWGPSNEQFF	TGTGCCAGCAGCTGGGGCCCATCCAATGAGCAGTTCTTC